One and the same sample provided the 4 T cell receptor beta chains below, sequenced in a study of cytomegalovirus exposure and HLA in healthy donors. The PCR used 60 Vbeta and 13 Jbeta primers. Assay used: immunoSEQ multiplex PCR; TCRdb lists only in-frame clones, some missing. Here the sample spans under 250,000 clones, 60% to 80% being singletons. The sample was PBMCs. The receptor source for this set is a male donor in good health and CMV-seronegative.

The rearrangement links TRBV6-1 to TRBJ1-2; TRBD1 matches 8 bases. The CDR3 is 14 residues long. Losses at the gene ends were 6 bases for V and 0 bases for J; bases not matched to a gene: 3. Per the germline V gene, CDR1 is MNHNS and CDR2 is SASEGT. CDR3 amino acids: CASSQGQANYGYTF. CDR3 coding DNA: TGTGCCAGCAGCCAGGGACAGGCTAACTATGGCTACACCTTC.

The CDR3: CASSLATGGGVEKLFF. CDR3 bases: TGCGCCAGCAGCTTGGCCACAGGGGGCGGTGTGGAAAAACTGTTTTTT. The gene calls are TRBV5-1 and TRBJ1-4; 9 nucleotides agree with TRBD1. Germline loops: CDR1 SGHRS, CDR2 YFSETQ. This CDR3 has 16 residues. The junction had 8 bases not matched to a gene; V was cut back by 0 bases and J by 8 bases.

The gene calls are TRBV19 and TRBJ2-5, with unresolved D. V lost 6 bases to trimming and J lost 2 bases, with 10 bases between them. The CDR3 is 13 residues long. The germline CDR1 and CDR2 sequences are LNHDA and SQIVND (reference sequence). CDR3 DNA sequence: TGTGCCAGTAGACCAGGTTATCAAGAGACCCAGTACTTC. Its protein product is CASRPGYQETQYF.

This clone has just one count. The CDR3 DNA follows: TGTGCCAGCAGCTTTACGGGATCCACCGGGGAGCTGTTTTTT. It yields the protein CASSFTGSTGELFF. This chain uses TRBV7-9 with TRBJ2-2; weak D call: TRBD2 (5 bases). CDR1 and CDR2 (germline): SEHNR, FQNEAQ (reference sequence). V was clipped by 3 bases and J by 4 bases, with 9 bases between them. The CDR3 sequence is 14 residues long. Looking up the rest from reference TRBV7-9 and TRBJ2-2 gives the full variable domain: DTGVSQNPRHKITKRGQNVTFRCDPISEHNRLYWYRQTLGQGPEFLTYFQNEAQLEKSRLLSDRFSAERPKGSFSTLEIQRTEQGDSAMYLCASSFTGSTGELFFGEGSRLTVL.